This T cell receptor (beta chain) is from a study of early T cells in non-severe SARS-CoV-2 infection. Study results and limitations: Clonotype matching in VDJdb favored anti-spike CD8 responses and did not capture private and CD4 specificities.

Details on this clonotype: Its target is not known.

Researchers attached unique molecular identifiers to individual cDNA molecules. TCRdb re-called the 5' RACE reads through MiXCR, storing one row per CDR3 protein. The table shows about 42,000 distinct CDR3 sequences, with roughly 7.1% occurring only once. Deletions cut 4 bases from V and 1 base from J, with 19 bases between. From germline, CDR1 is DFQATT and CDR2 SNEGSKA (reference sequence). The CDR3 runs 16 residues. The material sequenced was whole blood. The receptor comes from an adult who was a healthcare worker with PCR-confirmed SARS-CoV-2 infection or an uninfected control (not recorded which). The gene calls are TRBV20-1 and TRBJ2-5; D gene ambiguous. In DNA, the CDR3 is TGCAGTGCTACCCCACCGGGCTCAGGCCTCCAAGAGACCCAGTACTTC. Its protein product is CSATPPGSGLQETQYF.